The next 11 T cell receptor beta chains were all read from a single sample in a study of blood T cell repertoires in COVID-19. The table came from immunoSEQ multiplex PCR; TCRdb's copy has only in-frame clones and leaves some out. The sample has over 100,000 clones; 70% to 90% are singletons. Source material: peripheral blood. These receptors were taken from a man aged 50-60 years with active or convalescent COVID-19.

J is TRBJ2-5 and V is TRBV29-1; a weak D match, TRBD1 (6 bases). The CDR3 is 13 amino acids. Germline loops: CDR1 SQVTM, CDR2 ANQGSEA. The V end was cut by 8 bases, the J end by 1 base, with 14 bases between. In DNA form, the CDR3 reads TGCAGCTATGTGGACAGTCTCCAAGAGACCCAGTACTTC. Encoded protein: CSYVDSLQETQYF. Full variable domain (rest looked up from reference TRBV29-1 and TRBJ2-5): SAVISQKPSRDICQRGTSLTIQCQVDSQVTMMFWYRQQPGQSLTLIATANQGSEATYESGFVIDKFPISRPNLTFSTLTVSNMSPEDSSIYLCSYVDSLQETQYFGPGTRLLVL.

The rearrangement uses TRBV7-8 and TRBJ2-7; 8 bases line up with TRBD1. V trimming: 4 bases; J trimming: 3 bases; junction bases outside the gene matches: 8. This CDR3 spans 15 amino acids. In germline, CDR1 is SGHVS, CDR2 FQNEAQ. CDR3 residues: CASSSQTGGGYEQYV. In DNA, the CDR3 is TGTGCCAGCAGCTCCCAAACAGGGGGTGGCTACGAGCAGTACGTC.

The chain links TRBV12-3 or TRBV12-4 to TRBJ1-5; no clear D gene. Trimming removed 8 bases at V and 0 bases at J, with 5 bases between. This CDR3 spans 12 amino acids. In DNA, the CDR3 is TGTGCCAGCCGAGTTAGCAATCAGCCCCAGCATTTT. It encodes CASRVSNQPQHF.

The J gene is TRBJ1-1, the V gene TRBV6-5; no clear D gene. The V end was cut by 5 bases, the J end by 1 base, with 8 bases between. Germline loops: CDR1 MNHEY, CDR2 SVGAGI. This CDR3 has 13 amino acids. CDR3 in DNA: TGTGCCAGCAGTCGACTCCGGAACACTGAAGCTTTCTTT. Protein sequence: CASSRLRNTEAFF.

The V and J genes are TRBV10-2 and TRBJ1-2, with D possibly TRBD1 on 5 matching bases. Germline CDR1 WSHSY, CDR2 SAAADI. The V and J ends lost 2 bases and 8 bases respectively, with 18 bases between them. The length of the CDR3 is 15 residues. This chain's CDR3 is CASSEPAQGSEGYTF. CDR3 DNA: TGCGCCAGCAGTGAGCCGGCCCAGGGATCGGAGGGCTACACCTTC.

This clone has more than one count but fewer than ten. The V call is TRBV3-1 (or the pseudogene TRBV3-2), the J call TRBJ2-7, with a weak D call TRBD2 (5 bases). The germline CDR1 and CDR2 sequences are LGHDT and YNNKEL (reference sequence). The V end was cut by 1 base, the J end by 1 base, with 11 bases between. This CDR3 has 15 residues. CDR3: CASSQGGMGSYEQYF. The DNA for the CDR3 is TGTGCCAGCAGCCAAGGAGGGATGGGATCCTACGAGCAGTACTTC.

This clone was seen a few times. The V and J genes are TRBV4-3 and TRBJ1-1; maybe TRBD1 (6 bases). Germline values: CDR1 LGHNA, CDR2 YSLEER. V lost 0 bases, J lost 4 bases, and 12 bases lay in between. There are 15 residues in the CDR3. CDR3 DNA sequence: TGCGCCAGCAGCCAAGATCCAGGGGTAAGCACTGAAGCTTTCTTT. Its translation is CASSQDPGVSTEAFF.

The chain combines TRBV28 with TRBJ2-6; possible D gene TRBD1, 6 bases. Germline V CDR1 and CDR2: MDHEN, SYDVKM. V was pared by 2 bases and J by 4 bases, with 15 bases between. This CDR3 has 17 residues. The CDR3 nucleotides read TGTGCCAGCAGTTTAGGGTCAGGGGTATCCGGGGCCAACGTCCTGACTTTC. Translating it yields CASSLGSGVSGANVLTF.

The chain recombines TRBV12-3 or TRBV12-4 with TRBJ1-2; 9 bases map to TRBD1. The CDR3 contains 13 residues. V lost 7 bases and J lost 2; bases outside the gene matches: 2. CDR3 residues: CASKGTGNYGYTF. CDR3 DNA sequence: TGTGCCAGCAAGGGGACAGGGAACTATGGCTACACCTTC.

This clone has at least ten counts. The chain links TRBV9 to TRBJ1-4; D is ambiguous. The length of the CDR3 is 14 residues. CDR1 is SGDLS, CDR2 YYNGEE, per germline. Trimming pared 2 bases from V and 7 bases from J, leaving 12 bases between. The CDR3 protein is CASSVGKGGEKLFF. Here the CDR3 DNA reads TGTGCCAGCAGCGTCGGCAAGGGAGGTGAAAAACTGTTTTTT.

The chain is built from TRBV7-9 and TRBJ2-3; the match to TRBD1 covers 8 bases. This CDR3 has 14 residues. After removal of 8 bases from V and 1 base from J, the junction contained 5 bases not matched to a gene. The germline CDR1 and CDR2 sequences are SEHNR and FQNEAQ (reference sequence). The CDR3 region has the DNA TGTGCCAGCGGCAAGGGACAGGGCACAGATACGCAGTATTTT. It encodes CASGKGQGTDTQYF.